This section outlines one TCR beta chain sequence together with its context. The data are from a study of T cell changes during pregnancy in multiple sclerosis. The assay was immunoSEQ multiplex PCR, and TCRdb's table has in-frame clones only and misses some. Of 25,000 to 35,000 clones listed, 87% are singletons. Between the trimmed V and J ends, which lost 5 bases and 2 bases, there was a span of 15 bases. Germline lookup yields CDR1 LNHDA and CDR2 SQIVND (reference sequence). The CDR3 has 15 amino acids. The V call is TRBV19, the J call TRBJ2-5; D is perhaps TRBD2 (6 bases). This receptor was obtained from a female donor with multiple sclerosis, enrolled in a pregnancy study. The sequencing here drew on CD8+ T cells from peripheral blood mononuclear cells, taken before pregnancy. DNA for the CDR3: TGTGCCAGTAGTTATGGAGCGGGTCCGCAAGAGACCCAGTACTTC. This encodes CASSYGAGPQETQYF. Based on the CDR3 plus reference TRBV19 and TRBJ2-5, the full variable domain is DGGITQSPKYLFRKEGQNVTLSCEQNLNHDAMYWYRQDPGQGLRLIYYSQIVNDFQKGDIAEGYSVSREKKESFPLTVTSAQKNPTAFYLCASSYGAGPQETQYFGPGTRLLVL.